The rows below give T cell receptor beta chains drawn from one sample of a study of blood T cell repertoires in COVID-19. Sequencing used immunoSEQ multiplex PCR; TCRdb keeps in-frame clones, though not all of them. The table includes 120,000 to 150,000 clones, around nine tenths detected once. The sample was peripheral blood. These receptors were collected from a woman aged 40 to 49 with acute or convalescent COVID-19. Both conserved end residues are part of each CDR3. Each record gives: J gene, D gene, clone size, V gene, CDR3 DNA, CDR3 protein. The D gene is left open where the match is weak. Rows give clone size only sometimes, using once, few, many, or a class for an expanded clone.

TRBJ2-2 | TRBD2 | NA | TRBV7-3 | TGTGCCAGCAGCCGACTAGCGGGGGGTCCGAACACCGGGGAGCTGTTTTTT | CASSRLAGGPNTGELFF
TRBJ1-6 | TRBD1 | few | TRBV28 | TGTGGCGTGGGGACAGGGACGAGCTCCTATAATTCACCCCTCCACTTT | CGVGTGTSSYNSPLHF
TRBJ2-2 | TRBD1 | NA | TRBV7-2 | TGTGCCAGCAGCTTAGGGACAGGGACCACCGGGGAGCTGTTTTTT | CASSLGTGTTGELFF
TRBJ2-7 | NA | NA | TRBV7-2 | TGTGCCAGCAGCTTAACCCTAGACGGGGGTAGGGGTCGCCGCGAGCAGTACTTC | CASSLTLDGGRGRREQYF
TRBJ1-2 | NA | NA | TRBV6-5 | TGTGCCAGCAGTACCAGGGGTAATTACTATGGCTACACCTTC | CASSTRGNYYGYTF
TRBJ2-1 | NA | NA | TRBV11-2 | TGTGCCAGCAGCAGTATCTCAGGGCGTCGAACCTACAATGAGCAGTTCTTC | CASSSISGRRTYNEQFF
TRBJ2-2 | NA | NA | TRBV28 | TGTGCCAGCAGTAGCTCCGGGGTCCCGGGCGGGGAGCTGTTTTTT | CASSSSGVPGGELFF
TRBJ1-2 | NA | once | TRBV9 | TGTGCCAGCAGCGTAACAGAAAACTATGGCTACACCTTC | CASSVTENYGYTF
TRBJ1-1 | NA | NA | TRBV9 | TGTGCCAGCAGCGTAGTCCAGGTCCCGAACACTGAAGCTTTCTTT | CASSVVQVPNTEAFF
TRBJ2-7 | TRBD2 | NA | TRBV7-2 | TGTGCCAGCAGCTTAGATCGGGGGGGCCTGAGAGAGCAGTACTTC | CASSLDRGGLREQYF
TRBJ1-5 | NA | few | TRBV18 | TGTGCCAGCTCACCTCTCCCAGCGATCCAGCCCCAGCATTTT | CASSPLPAIQPQHF
TRBJ1-4 | NA | NA | TRBV5-1 | TGCGCCAGCAGCTTGACAGGCCAGAAGAATGAAAAACTGTTTTTT | CASSLTGQKNEKLFF
TRBJ1-5 | NA | NA | TRBV23-1 | TGCGCCAGCAGTCAATCGAGAGGGTTCGAGTGCAATCAGCCCCAGCATTTT | CASSQSRGFECNQPQHF
TRBJ2-6 | NA | NA | TRBV9 | TGTGCCAGCAGCGCTACAGGGATTGGGGCCAACGTCCTGACTTTC | CASSATGIGANVLTF
TRBJ2-7 | TRBD1 | NA | TRBV5-6 | TGTGCCAGCAGCCCGGGTACGGGACAGAGCTCCTACGAGCAGTACTTC | CASSPGTGQSSYEQYF
TRBJ2-7 | NA | NA | TRBV30 | TGTGCCGGCGGGTCCACCTCCTACGAGCAGTACTTC | CAGGSTSYEQYF
TRBJ2-5 | TRBD1 | NA | TRBV12-3/TRBV12-4 | TGTGCCAGCGGACAGGGTGAGACCCAGTACTTC | CASGQGETQYF
TRBJ2-7 | NA | NA | TRBV27 | TGTGCCAGCAGTCGGAGGGCTTCCGCGGATTACGAGCAGTACTTC | CASSRRASADYEQYF
TRBJ1-2 | NA | NA | TRBV6-4 | TGTGCCAGCAGTCTACCTACAGGAAATGGCTACACCTTC | CASSLPTGNGYTF
TRBJ2-1 | TRBD2 | once | TRBV18 | TGTGCCAGCTCACCACCTGCCGGGACTAGCTCCTACAATGAGCAGTTCTTC | CASSPPAGTSSYNEQFF
TRBJ1-4 | NA | NA | TRBV7-9 | TGTGCCAGCAGCCTAATTAGCTTGTCTAATGAAAAACTGTTTTTT | CASSLISLSNEKLFF
TRBJ2-1 | NA | NA | TRBV7-6 | TGTGCCAGCGGCGGTTCTTACAATGAGCAGTTCTTC | CASGGSYNEQFF
TRBJ2-5 | TRBD2 | NA | TRBV4-3 | TGCGCCAGCAGCCAAGAGTACCGGGAGGAAGAGACCCAGTACTTC | CASSQEYREEETQYF
TRBJ2-1 | TRBD2 | NA | TRBV7-9 | TGTGCCAGCAGCCGCCTGCTAGCGGGAGTTACAAATGAGCAGTTCTTC | CASSRLLAGVTNEQFF
TRBJ2-1 | TRBD1 | once | TRBV10-3 | TGTGCCACCCGGACAGGGAATGTCAATGAGCAGTTCTTC | CATRTGNVNEQFF
TRBJ1-2 | TRBD1 | NA | TRBV27 | TGTGCCAGCAGTTCAAGGGACAGGGAGGGCTACACCTTC | CASSSRDREGYTF
TRBJ2-2 | TRBD1 | NA | TRBV6-5 | TGTGCCAGCAGTCCAGGGGGTACCGGGGAGCTGTTTTTT | CASSPGGTGELFF
TRBJ2-5 | NA | once | TRBV27 | TGTGCCAGCAGCCTAGGGGGAACCAAGAGAGCGGCCCAGTACTTC | CASSLGGTKRAAQYF
TRBJ1-1 | TRBD1 | NA | TRBV6-6 | TGTGCCAGCAGACCTACAGGGGGCTTTTACCATACTGAAGCTTTCTTT | CASRPTGGFYHTEAFF
TRBJ1-6 | NA | NA | TRBV5-4 | TGTGCCAGCAGCCTCATCGCAGGGGCCCCGAGTACGCGGTTTTCACCCCTCCACTTT | CASSLIAGAPSTRFSPLHF
TRBJ2-1 | NA | NA | TRBV19 | TGTGCCAGTAGTATGTCTCTAATCCCCTACAATGAGCAGTTCTTC | CASSMSLIPYNEQFF
TRBJ1-2 | NA | NA | TRBV6-5 | TGTGCCAGCAGTCCTCAGGGAGGTTCGGCTGGCTACACCTTC | CASSPQGGSAGYTF
TRBJ2-1 | TRBD1 | NA | TRBV6-5 | TGTGCCAGCAGGCGGGCAGGGGGAAATGAGCAGTTCTTC | CASRRAGGNEQFF
TRBJ2-5 | TRBD1 | NA | TRBV7-2 | TGTGCCAGCAGCTTAGCGGACAGGGTCGAGACCCAGTACTTC | CASSLADRVETQYF
TRBJ1-2 | TRBD1 | few | TRBV7-2 | TGTGCCAGCACCCCTTCGGGACAGGGGAACTATGGCTACACCTTC | CASTPSGQGNYGYTF
TRBJ2-7 | NA | NA | TRBV11-2 | TGTGCCAGCAGCTTAGTGGCCATCCGATGGGAGCAGTACTTC | CASSLVAIRWEQYF
TRBJ2-3 | NA | NA | TRBV6-5 | TGTGCCAGCAGCGGACAGATCACAGATACGCAGTATTTT | CASSGQITDTQYF
TRBJ2-7 | NA | once | TRBV6-5 | TGTGCCAGCAGCCAAGGGGGAAGCTATCTCCACGAGCAGTACTTC | CASSQGGSYLHEQYF
TRBJ2-2 | TRBD1 | NA | TRBV9 | TGTGCCAGCAGCGTAAAGGGGGCAACGAACACCGGGGAGCTGTTTTTT | CASSVKGATNTGELFF
TRBJ1-2 | TRBD1 | NA | TRBV2 | TGTGCCAGTGGACAGGCCTATGGCTACACCTTC | CASGQAYGYTF
TRBJ1-3 | NA | few | TRBV30 | TGTGCCTGGAGTGTAGCGGGAGGAAACACCATATATTTT | CAWSVAGGNTIYF
TRBJ1-2 | NA | NA | TRBV28 | TGTGCCAGCAGTTTTCTTAGGGGGGGTGGCTACACCTTC | CASSFLRGGGYTF
TRBJ2-2 | TRBD2 | NA | TRBV27 | TGTGCCAGCAGCATCTCACCTCGCCGCCTACGGGGGGGTGACACCGGGGAGCTGTTTTTT | CASSISPRRLRGGDTGELFF
TRBJ2-2 | NA | NA | TRBV30 | TGTGCCTGGACACTAATCAAAACCGGGGAGCTGTTTTTT | CAWTLIKTGELFF
TRBJ2-1 | NA | NA | TRBV6-6 | TGTGCCAGCAGGGCCACCGGGGGTGAGCAGTTCTTC | CASRATGGEQFF
TRBJ1-1 | NA | NA | TRBV5-6 | TGTGCCAGCAGCTTGACCTCTAGCTTAGCTTTCTTT | CASSLTSSLAFF